This section outlines one T cell receptor (beta chain) sequence together with its context. The antigen remains unidentified. These data come from a study of blood T cells in healthy people across ages. The use of a sample-barcoded 5' primer and a J-beta primer mix characterized a second PCR of about 7 to 12 cycles. TCRdb redid the calling of the 5' RACE reads with MiXCR, one entry per CDR3 protein. The sample gives 1.5 million to 2 million distinct CDR3 sequences, approximately 39% of which show up once; 23% is in the top ten. This CDR3 is built from 17 residues. Germline assignment: CDR1 SGHTA and CDR2 FQGNSA. With 5 bases clipped from V and 5 bases from J, the junction kept 18 bases outside the gene matches. Findings and caveats of the study: When set beside aged donors, long-lived donors presented more naive CD4+ cells and higher diversity. Underestimates were what the diversity estimates from one million T cells were considered to be. Reliance upon unsorted PBMCs precluded definitive naive versus antigen-experienced comparison.

This TCR derives from a human donor in good health. Sequenced: blood. V is TRBV7-2 and J is TRBJ2-7; 7 bases map to TRBD2. This CDR3 reads CASSPGWGRGEINEQYF. For the CDR3, the DNA is TGTGCCAGCAGCCCGGGGTGGGGCCGGGGGGAGATCAACGAGCAGTACTTC.